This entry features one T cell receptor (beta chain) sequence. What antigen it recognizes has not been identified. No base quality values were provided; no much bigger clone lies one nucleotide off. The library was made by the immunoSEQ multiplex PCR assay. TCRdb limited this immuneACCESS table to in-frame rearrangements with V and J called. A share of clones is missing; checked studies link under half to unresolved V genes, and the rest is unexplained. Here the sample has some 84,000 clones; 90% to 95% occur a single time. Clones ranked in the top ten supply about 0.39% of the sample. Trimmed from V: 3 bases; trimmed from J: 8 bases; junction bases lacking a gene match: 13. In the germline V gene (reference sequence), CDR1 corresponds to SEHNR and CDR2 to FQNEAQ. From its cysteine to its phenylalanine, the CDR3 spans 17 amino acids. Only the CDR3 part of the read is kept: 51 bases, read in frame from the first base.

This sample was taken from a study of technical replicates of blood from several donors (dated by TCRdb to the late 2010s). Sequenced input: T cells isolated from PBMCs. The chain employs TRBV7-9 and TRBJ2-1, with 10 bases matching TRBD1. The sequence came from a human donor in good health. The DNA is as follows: TGTGCCAGCAGCTTTAGAGTACCGGGACAGGGGATCGATGAGCAGTTCTTC. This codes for CASSFRVPGQGIDEQFF.